A selection of T cell receptor beta chains follows, all from one sample in a study of T cells in Graves' hyperthyroidism and ophthalmopathy. MiXCR was run by TCRdb on the multiplex PCR reads, yielding one entry per CDR3 protein. Counted here are 250,000 to 300,000 distinct CDR3 sequences, about 13% occurring once; the ten biggest clones make up roughly 7.9%. The sequenced material came from blood. The receptor source for this set is a woman aged 40 to 50 with Graves' hyperthyroidism. Each CDR3 is given with its conserved first and last residue. A D gene is named only where the DNA matches it firmly. Only part of the rows carry a size: once, few, many, or a class if the clone is expanded.

abundance,d_gene,j_gene,v_gene,CDR3nt,CDR3aa
few,-,TRBJ1-2,TRBV15,TGTGCCACCAGCACAGAGGGGGGCAGGGGCCTATTCGGCTACACCTTC,CATSTEGGRGLFGYTF
many,-,TRBJ2-5,TRBV3-1,TGTGCCAGCAGCCAAGGACTACGGGAGACCCAGTACTTC,CASSQGLRETQYF
many,TRBD1,TRBJ2-5,TRBV6-1,TGTGCCAGCACCGGGACAGGGAGAGGAGAGACCCAGTACTTC,CASTGTGRGETQYF
many,-,TRBJ2-3,TRBV20-1,TGCAGTGCTCCCGGCGGGCCGCGGGGAAGCACAGATACGCAGTATTTT,CSAPGGPRGSTDTQYF
few,-,TRBJ1-1,TRBV10-3,TGTGCCACCGTTGGGGAGAACACTGAAGCTTTCTTT,CATVGENTEAFF
many,-,TRBJ1-2,TRBV9,TGTGCCAGCATCTCGACATCTGACGGCTACACCTTC,CASISTSDGYTF
many,-,TRBJ1-4,TRBV20-1,TGCAGTGCTAGTGGTGCCAGAACTAATGAAAAACTGTTTTTT,CSASGARTNEKLFF
once,TRBD1,TRBJ1-1,TRBV16,TGTGCCAGCAGCCAGCAGGGGGATACTGAAGCTTTCTTT,CASSQQGDTEAFF
few,-,TRBJ1-2,TRBV18,TGTGCCAGCTCACCGCCGGGACGGATCTTTAACTATGGCTACACCTTC,CASSPPGRIFNYGYTF
few,TRBD1,TRBJ1-1,TRBV7-8,TGTGCCAGCAGCTTAGCTAGCAGGGGGGGGCGTGGAGCTTTCTTT,CASSLASRGGRGAFF
few,-,TRBJ1-3,TRBV6-1,TGTTCCCCCGGGCCCTGGGGTGGAAACACCATATATTTT,CSPGPWGGNTIYF
many,TRBD1,TRBJ1-2,TRBV5-5,TGTGCCAGCAGCTGGGTCTTGACAGGGGGCTATGGCTACACCTTC,CASSWVLTGGYGYTF
many,TRBD2,TRBJ2-1,TRBV12-3/TRBV12-4,TGTGCCAGCAGTCCCGACACGGCGGGGGGGATTGGGTATGAGCAGTTCTTC,CASSPDTAGGIGYEQFF
many,-,TRBJ1-1,TRBV10-3,TGTGCCACCCTGACAGCGTCGAACACTGAAGCTTTCTTT,CATLTASNTEAFF
many,TRBD2,TRBJ2-3,TRBV12-5,TGTGCTAGTGGTTCCTTAGCGGGTCCGGCGGCAGATACGCAGTATTTT,CASGSLAGPAADTQYF
few,-,TRBJ1-4,TRBV19,TGTGCCAGTAGTGCCTCGTTGACCCCGGAAAAACTGTTTTTT,CASSASLTPEKLFF
many,-,TRBJ1-1,TRBV3-1,TGTGCCAGCAGCCTACGCCAGGGCACTGAAGCTTTCTTT,CASSLRQGTEAFF
-,-,TRBJ2-3,TRBV20-1,TGCAGTGCTAAGGACAGTCTTACAGATACGCAGTATTTT,CSAKDSLTDTQYF
few,-,TRBJ1-2,TRBV10-2,TGCGCCATCTCGGATGAGCTCTATGGCTACACCTTC,CAISDELYGYTF
-,-,TRBJ1-1,TRBV6-6,TGTGCCAGCAGTTACTCGAGCTGGGAAGGGGACACTGAAGCTTTCTTT,CASSYSSWEGDTEAFF
many,TRBD2,TRBJ2-5,TRBV7-2,TGTGCCAGCAGCGTCAGCGGGAGGGCCGGGGAGACCCAGTACTTC,CASSVSGRAGETQYF
many,TRBD1,TRBJ1-2,TRBV11-2,TGTGCCAGCAGCGACAATCGACAGGGGATCTATGGCTACACCTTC,CASSDNRQGIYGYTF
many,-,TRBJ1-2,TRBV20-1,TGCAGTGCTTATATGCGGAATGGCTACACCTTC,CSAYMRNGYTF
-,-,TRBJ2-3,TRBV30,TGTGCCTGGAGTGTCAGGAGCCCCACAGATACGCAGTATTTT,CAWSVRSPTDTQYF
-,TRBD2,TRBJ2-1,TRBV6-2/TRBV6-3,TGTGCCAGCAGGGCCGGGACTAGCGGGAGGGACGAGCAGTTCTTC,CASRAGTSGRDEQFF
-,TRBD1,TRBJ2-1,TRBV10-1,TGCGCCAGCAGTGTGACGACAGGGGGATATGAGCAGTTCTTC,CASSVTTGGYEQFF
many,TRBD2,TRBJ2-7,TRBV6-5,TGTGCCAGCAGTTACTCGACACTAGCGGGAGTCGAGCAGTACTTC,CASSYSTLAGVEQYF
many,TRBD1,TRBJ1-5,TRBV10-3,TGTGCCATCAGTGAGTCAGGACAGGGGGCCAATCAGCCCCAGCATTTT,CAISESGQGANQPQHF
-,-,TRBJ1-5,TRBV10-3,TGTGCCATATCCAGCAGTCTCCCCCCCTTGTCGCCCCAGCATTTT,CAISSSLPPLSPQHF
few,TRBD2,TRBJ2-3,TRBV29-1,TGCAGCGTTGGGCGACTAGCGGGGCCCACAGATACGCAGTATTTT,CSVGRLAGPTDTQYF
few,-,TRBJ2-2,TRBV6-1,TGTGCCAGCACCTCGGTGGCTGAGACCGGGGAGCTGTTTTTT,CASTSVAETGELFF
few,-,TRBJ1-1,TRBV6-1,TGTGCCAGCGCCCCACCCCGGGTCCCAGAAGCTTTCTTT,CASAPPRVPEAFF
many,-,TRBJ1-1,TRBV20-1,TGCAGTGCTAGAGATAGGATAGAAGCTTTCTTT,CSARDRIEAFF
-,TRBD2,TRBJ2-1,TRBV10-3,TGTGCCATCGGGGGGACTAGATCCAATGAGCAGTTCTTC,CAIGGTRSNEQFF
-,-,TRBJ1-1,TRBV30,TGTGCCTGGAGTGTACTAGGGGGGAACACTGAAGCTTTCTTT,CAWSVLGGNTEAFF
many,TRBD1,TRBJ2-1,TRBV6-1,TGTGCCAGCAGTGAAAGGGGACAGGGTATCTATGAGCAGTTCTTC,CASSERGQGIYEQFF
many,-,TRBJ2-6,TRBV11-2,TGTGCCAGCAGCTTAGATACCCTCAGGGCCAACGTCCTGACTTTC,CASSLDTLRANVLTF
few,TRBD2,TRBJ2-2,TRBV29-1,TGCAGCGTTGTCGGGGGGGCCGGGGAGCTGTTTTTT,CSVVGGAGELFF
many,-,TRBJ2-2,TRBV20-1,TGCAGTGCCCATTCCGCGTCGAACACCGGGGAGCTGTTTTTT,CSAHSASNTGELFF
-,TRBD1,TRBJ2-7,TRBV18,TGTGCCAGCTCACCAACAGGGGGATTCTACGAGCAGTACTTC,CASSPTGGFYEQYF
many,TRBD1,TRBJ1-1,TRBV27,TGTGCCAGCAGTTCGTGGACAGGGAGCCCTGAAGCTTTCTTT,CASSSWTGSPEAFF
few,-,TRBJ2-7,TRBV27,TGTGCCAGCAGTGGGGTACACGGGATGGCCTACGAGCAGTACTTC,CASSGVHGMAYEQYF
many,-,TRBJ2-1,TRBV7-9,TGTGCCAGCAGCTCCATCTACAATGAGCAGTTCTTC,CASSSIYNEQFF
many,-,TRBJ1-5,TRBV7-8,TGTGCCAGCAGCTTAGAAAGCAGGCAGCCCCAGCATTTT,CASSLESRQPQHF
many,TRBD2,TRBJ2-2,TRBV12-3/TRBV12-4,TGTGCCAGCAGGCGAGCGGGAGGGCCAACCGGGGAGCTGTTTTTT,CASRRAGGPTGELFF
many,-,TRBJ1-1,TRBV6-1,TGTGCCAGCAGTGGATTACAGGGTCTCCCTGAAGCTTTCTTT,CASSGLQGLPEAFF
few,-,TRBJ1-6,TRBV20-1,TGCAGTGCTTCAGGTTTTAATTCACCCCTCCACTTT,CSASGFNSPLHF
many,TRBD1,TRBJ2-5,TRBV20-1,TGCAGTGCTAGAGATTTGTGGACAGGGGGCAGCGAGACCCAGTACTTC,CSARDLWTGGSETQYF
many,-,TRBJ2-7,TRBV2,TGTGCCAGCAGTGAAGGGACAGGACTAGTTTCCCGTGTGCAGTACTTC,CASSEGTGLVSRVQYF
many,-,TRBJ2-1,TRBV20-1,TGCAGTGCTAGATCTAGTAATGAGCAGTTCTTC,CSARSSNEQFF
many,-,TRBJ1-2,TRBV2,TGTGCCATGCCTAAGGTCCTTGGCTACACCTTC,CAMPKVLGYTF
few,-,TRBJ1-3,TRBV4-1,TGCGCCAGCAGTCAAGTCCCATTCCAGGGATCTGGAAACACCATATATTTT,CASSQVPFQGSGNTIYF
-,-,TRBJ2-7,TRBV7-2,TGTGCCAACAGCTTAGCTGGGGGCTCCTACGAGCAGTACTTC,CANSLAGGSYEQYF
-,-,TRBJ2-7,TRBV3-1,TGTGCCAGCAGCCAAGGGGTAGACAGTTCCTACGAGCAGTACTTC,CASSQGVDSSYEQYF
-,TRBD2,TRBJ2-1,TRBV11-3,TGTGCCAGCAACCTAGCGGGAGGGCGGAATGAGCAGTTCTTC,CASNLAGGRNEQFF
-,-,TRBJ2-2,TRBV29-1,TGCAGCGTTGCGGCAGGGAACACCGGGGAGCTGTTTTTT,CSVAAGNTGELFF